One and the same sample provided the 4 T cell receptor beta chains below, sequenced in a study of regulatory T cells in long-lasting Graves disease. HTBI primers from iRepertoire and Arm-PCR of CDR3 regions yielded the TCR beta libraries. TCRdb reprocessed the multiplex PCR reads with MiXCR, giving one entry per CDR3 protein. The table shows roughly 400,000 distinct CDR3 sequences, with around 20% occurring only once. Time point noted: persistent/refractory GD, antithyroid drugs over 5 years with positive TRAb. PBMCs provided the RNA from which the TCR library was made. Specimen: peripheral blood mononuclear cells (PBMCs), collected when the disease was refractory, from a patient treated with antithyroid drugs. The source of these receptors is a female donor with Graves disease.

This clonotype was observed many times. The chain combines TRBV20-1 with TRBJ1-6; 12 bases agree with TRBD1. The germline gives CDR1 DFQATT, CDR2 SNEGSKA (reference sequence). The CDR3 is 16 residues long. Trimming cost V 3 bases and J 2 bases; bases outside gene matches: 2. In DNA form, the CDR3 reads TGCAGTGCTAGGGGACAGGGGGCGACCTATAATTCACCCCTCCACTTT. This sequence encodes CSARGQGATYNSPLHF.

As concerns this clonotype: The junction and the germline gene differ at one end; a read error may be behind it. This sequence joins TRBV5-5 and TRBJ2-2; D unresolved. The V gene's germline CDR1 is SGHKS and CDR2 YYEKEE (reference sequence). The CDR3 contains 15 residues. CDR3 amino acids: CASSYYTSNTRELFF. CDR3 nucleotides: TGTGCCAGCAGCTATTACACCTCGAACACCAGGGAGCTGTTTTTT.

This clonotype was found many times. The V gene is TRBV20-1, the J gene TRBJ1-4; D perhaps matches TRBD1 (5 bases). V dropped 0 bases and J dropped 3 bases, with 11 bases sitting between them. The germline V gene has CDR1 DFQATT and CDR2 SNEGSKA (reference sequence). This CDR3 has 15 residues. This CDR3 is CSARDQGEANEKLFF. For the CDR3, the DNA is TGCAGTGCTAGAGATCAAGGGGAGGCTAATGAAAAACTGTTTTTT.

This clonotype was observed at least ten times. This rearrangement joins TRBV28 to TRBJ1-2; 9 positions agree with TRBD1. Trimming removed 6 bases from V and 7 bases from J; junction bases left unmatched: 15. The CDR3 consists of 16 residues. Germline V CDR1 and CDR2: MDHEN, SYDVKM. The CDR3 region has the DNA TGTGCCAGCAGGCCCCCCCCGGGACAGGGCACCCGTGGCTACACCTTC. This codes for CASRPPPGQGTRGYTF.